The rows below give T cell receptor beta chains drawn from one sample of a study of breast tumors, draining lymph nodes, adjacent tissues. TCRdb passed the multiplex PCR reads through MiXCR, listing each CDR3 protein once. Of about 140,000 distinct CDR3 sequences in the sample, 32% were seen once. The specimen sequenced was axillary lymph node tissue. The receptors were gathered from a female donor with breast cancer. Some clones in this sample may be carry-over from other donors' samples. CDR3s include the opening cysteine and the closing phenylalanine or tryptophan. D genes are given only for firm matches. Clone size appears in some rows only: once, few, many, or a class for an expanded clone.

TRBV3-1	NA	15	TRBJ1-5	many	TGTGCCAGCAGCCAAGGGTCCCTCCCAGCCCAGGCCCAGCATTTT	CASSQGSLPAQAQHF
TRBV2	NA	15	TRBJ2-2	many	TGTGCCAGCAGTGAATGGGGGTTCGACACCGGGGAGCTGTTTTTT	CASSEWGFDTGELFF
TRBV7-9	NA	14	TRBJ2-7	many	TGTGCCAGCAGCCCCCGGGACAAGTCCTACGAGCAGTACTTC	CASSPRDKSYEQYF
TRBV9	TRBD1	14	TRBJ2-5	many	TGTGCCAGCAGCACTTCAGGGGGCGAAAAGACCCAGTACTTC	CASSTSGGEKTQYF
TRBV7-3	NA	18	TRBJ1-6	many	TGTGCCAGCAGCTTAAGGCCGCCGGGCGCAACCGGGAATTCACCCCTCCACTTT	CASSLRPPGATGNSPLHF
TRBV7-9	NA	14	TRBJ1-1	NA	TGTGCCAGCAGCTTTGAGGTTGGGAACACTGAAGCTTTCTTT	CASSFEVGNTEAFF
TRBV12-3/TRBV12-4	NA	14	TRBJ1-5	many	TGTGCCAGCAGTCATTATCTTCGTACTCAGCCCCAGCATTTT	CASSHYLRTQPQHF
TRBV5-1	TRBD1	14	TRBJ1-2	many	TGCGCCAGCAGCTTGGAAAGGGGGCAATGGGGCTACACCTTC	CASSLERGQWGYTF
TRBV6-6	NA	16	TRBJ1-6	many	TGTGCCAGCAGGCGGGATTCGACTGCCAGTAATTCACCCCTCCACTTT	CASRRDSTASNSPLHF
TRBV4-2	TRBD2	17	TRBJ2-7	NA	TGTGCCAGCAGCCAAGAGGGATGGGGGACTAGCGGGGTCGAGCAGTACTTC	CASSQEGWGTSGVEQYF
TRBV2	TRBD1	15	TRBJ1-5	NA	TGTGCCAGCACCCGACAGGGTTCGTACCAAGAGACCCAGCATTTT	CASTRQGSYQETQHF
TRBV9	NA	13	TRBJ2-3	many	TGTGCCAGCAGCGTAGCCCAGGGGCATACGCAGTATTTT	CASSVAQGHTQYF
TRBV4-1	NA	14	TRBJ2-5	many	TGCGCCAGCAGCCAGGGCAGCGACGGAGAGACCCAGTACTTC	CASSQGSDGETQYF
TRBV5-4	TRBD1	14	TRBJ1-4	NA	TGTGCCAGCAGCCCCGGGACAGGGTTCGGAAAACTGTTTTTT	CASSPGTGFGKLFF
TRBV12-3/TRBV12-4	TRBD1	13	TRBJ2-5	NA	TGTGCCTGCAGTTGGGGGACAGGGGTCACCCAGTACTTC	CACSWGTGVTQYF
TRBV29-1	NA	17	TRBJ2-6	many	TGCAGCGTTGAAGAGATTGGAGGCCCTACTGGGGCCAACGTCCTGACTTTC	CSVEEIGGPTGANVLTF
TRBV6-9	TRBD2	16	TRBJ2-7	NA	TGTGCCAGCAGCCCCGGACTAGCGGGACAGGGATACGACCAGTACTTC	CASSPGLAGQGYDQYF
TRBV5-1	NA	14	TRBJ2-2	many	TGCGCCAGCAGCTTGGTTGCCGGTCCCGGGGAGCTGTTTTTT	CASSLVAGPGELFF
TRBV20-1	NA	17	TRBJ2-5	NA	TGCAGTGCTAGAGCCTCGGAGGGGGTAGAGGGCAATCAGCCCCAGTACTTC	CSARASEGVEGNQPQYF
TRBV5-1	TRBD2	17	TRBJ2-6	many	TGCGCCAGCAGCTTGGGAATCGGGGGGAGTGGGGCCAACGTCCTGACTTTC	CASSLGIGGSGANVLTF
TRBV20-1	TRBD1	14	TRBJ1-4	many	TGCAGTGCCCTTGCAGGGGGCGTCGATGAAAAACTGTTTTTT	CSALAGGVDEKLFF
TRBV19	TRBD1	13	TRBJ1-5	many	TGTGCCAGCAGCGACAGGGGAAATCAGCCCCAGCATTTT	CASSDRGNQPQHF
TRBV12-3/TRBV12-4	TRBD1	16	TRBJ2-1	many	TGTGCCAGCAGTCTACTCCGGGACAGGGAGGGCAATGAGCAGTTCTTC	CASSLLRDREGNEQFF
TRBV6-6	TRBD2	16	TRBJ2-5	many	TGTGCCAGCAGTTCGACTAGCGGGGGGCAAAAAGAGACCCAGTACTTC	CASSSTSGGQKETQYF
TRBV4-3	TRBD1	16	TRBJ1-1	few	TGCGCCAGCAGCCAAGGACCGGGACAGGGGGACACTGAAGCTTTCTTT	CASSQGPGQGDTEAFF
TRBV24-1	TRBD1	15	TRBJ2-3	NA	TGTGCCACCAGTGACCCGACAGGGGGCACAGATACGCAGTATTTT	CATSDPTGGTDTQYF
TRBV5-5	TRBD2	16	TRBJ2-5	many	TGTGCCAGCAGCCCCGGAGGACTAGCGGGGAAAGAGACCCAGTACTTC	CASSPGGLAGKETQYF
TRBV6-5	NA	16	TRBJ2-3	NA	TGTGCCAGCAGTCACCGAGAGGGGCGATACACAGATACGCAGTATTTT	CASSHREGRYTDTQYF
TRBV10-3	TRBD2	14	TRBJ2-1	many	TGTGCCATCAGTAGCGGGGGGGCCAGTGGGGAGCAGTTCTTC	CAISSGGASGEQFF
TRBV6-6	NA	18	TRBJ1-6	many	TGTGCCAGCAGGCCGGAATCAGGGGTTTGGTCCTATAATTCACCCCTCCACTTT	CASRPESGVWSYNSPLHF
TRBV6-2/TRBV6-3	NA	17	TRBJ2-1	many	TGTGCCAGCAGCCCCTTCCCGGGTCGGGGCTCCTACAATGAGCAGTTCTTC	CASSPFPGRGSYNEQFF
TRBV20-1	NA	15	TRBJ2-7	many	TGCAGTGCTAGAGGAGGGGCGACAGATTCCTACGAGCAGTACTTC	CSARGGATDSYEQYF
TRBV7-2	NA	15	TRBJ1-2	many	TGTGCCAGCAGCTTAGGGGGGACGGGTGCTTGGGGCTACCCCTTC	CASSLGGTGAWGYPF
TRBV29-1	NA	14	TRBJ2-2	many	TGCAGCGTTCGGGTACTAGCGAACACCGGGGAGCTGTTTTTT	CSVRVLANTGELFF
TRBV6-5	NA	14	TRBJ2-3	many	TGTGCCAGCAGTTACCGGGGGCCCACAGATACGCAGTATTTT	CASSYRGPTDTQYF
TRBV6-2/TRBV6-3	NA	14	TRBJ1-4	many	TGTGCCAGCAGTTACACATCGGTTCGGGGGAAACTGTTTTTT	CASSYTSVRGKLFF
TRBV30	NA	15	TRBJ2-5	NA	TGTGCCTGGACCCCCGGCAGGGCCGATAGGGAGACCCAGTACTTC	CAWTPGRADRETQYF
TRBV7-2	NA	14	TRBJ2-3	many	TGTGCCAGCAGCTCAATAACAAGCACAGATACGCAGTATTTT	CASSSITSTDTQYF
TRBV5-6	TRBD2	17	TRBJ2-5	many	TGTGCCAGCAGCTTGTTTGAGACTAGCCCACGTCAAGAGACCCAGTACTTC	CASSLFETSPRQETQYF
TRBV2	NA	14	TRBJ2-4	many	TGTGCCAGCAGTGTATGGCAGGGGGGATTCATTCAGTACTTC	CASSVWQGGFIQYF
TRBV7-9	NA	14	TRBJ1-1	few	TGTGCCAGCAGCTTAGAGTTGACGGTTTCCGAAGCTTTCTTT	CASSLELTVSEAFF
TRBV11-2	TRBD1	15	TRBJ2-6	many	TGTGCCAGCAGCACGGACAGGGCTGGGGCCAACGTCCTGACTTTC	CASSTDRAGANVLTF
TRBV5-8	TRBD1	13	TRBJ2-5	many	TGTGCCAGCAGCGAAGGACAGGGGGAGACCCAGTACTTC	CASSEGQGETQYF
TRBV7-2	NA	12	TRBJ2-5	many	TGTGCCAGCAGCTTCTCGCGAGAGACCCAGTACTTC	CASSFSRETQYF
TRBV20-1	NA	13	TRBJ2-7	many	TGCAGTGCTAGCCGTGGGGCCACCTACGAGCAGTACTTC	CSASRGATYEQYF
TRBV5-1	NA	13	TRBJ2-7	many	TGCGCCAGCAGCTTGGCCGACGGAGGGATCCTGTACTTC	CASSLADGGILYF
TRBV28	TRBD1	17	TRBJ2-6	many	TGTGCCAGCAGTAAACGGGACAGACTCTCTGGGGCCAACGTCCTGACTTTC	CASSKRDRLSGANVLTF
TRBV29-1	TRBD2	13	TRBJ2-3	NA	TGCAGCGGGCTAGCGGGGAGCACAGATACGCAGTATTTT	CSGLAGSTDTQYF
TRBV5-6	TRBD2	15	TRBJ2-1	many	TGTGCCAGCAGCTTGGGGAGCGGGGGGGCCCATGAGCAGTTCTTC	CASSLGSGGAHEQFF
TRBV11-2	TRBD1	16	TRBJ2-3	many	TGTGCCAGCCAGGGACAGGGGGCGCGCGACACAGATACGCAGTATTTT	CASQGQGARDTDTQYF
TRBV20-1	TRBD1	13	TRBJ2-5	many	TGCAGTGCTACGACAGGGGGCTTCCAGACCCAGTACTTC	CSATTGGFQTQYF
TRBV7-6	NA	12	TRBJ2-5	many	TGTGCCAGCAGCTTAGCGACCGAGACCCAGTACTTC	CASSLATETQYF
TRBV6-1	TRBD1	14	TRBJ1-3	many	TGTGCCAGCAGGGACAGGGAACCTGGAAACACCATATATTTT	CASRDREPGNTIYF
TRBV6-6	NA	15	TRBJ2-7	NA	TGTGCCGGCAGCCCCGGGACCCCTGATGTCTACGAGCAGTACTTC	CAGSPGTPDVYEQYF
TRBV15	NA	15	TRBJ2-5	many	TGTGCCACCAGCAGAGATGGGGGAGGTCAAGAGACCCAGTACTTC	CATSRDGGGQETQYF